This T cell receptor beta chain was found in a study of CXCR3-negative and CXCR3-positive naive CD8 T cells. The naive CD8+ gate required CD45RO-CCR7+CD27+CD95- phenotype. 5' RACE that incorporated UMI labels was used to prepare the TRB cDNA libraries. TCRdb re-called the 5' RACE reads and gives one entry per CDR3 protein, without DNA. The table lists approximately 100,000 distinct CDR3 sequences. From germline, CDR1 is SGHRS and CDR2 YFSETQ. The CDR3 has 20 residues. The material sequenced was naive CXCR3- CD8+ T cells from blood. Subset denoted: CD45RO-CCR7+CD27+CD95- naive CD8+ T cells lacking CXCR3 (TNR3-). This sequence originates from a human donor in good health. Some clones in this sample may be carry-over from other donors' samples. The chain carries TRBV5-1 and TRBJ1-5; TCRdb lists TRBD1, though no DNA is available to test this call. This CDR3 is CASPPLLPGPWTLSNQPQHF.